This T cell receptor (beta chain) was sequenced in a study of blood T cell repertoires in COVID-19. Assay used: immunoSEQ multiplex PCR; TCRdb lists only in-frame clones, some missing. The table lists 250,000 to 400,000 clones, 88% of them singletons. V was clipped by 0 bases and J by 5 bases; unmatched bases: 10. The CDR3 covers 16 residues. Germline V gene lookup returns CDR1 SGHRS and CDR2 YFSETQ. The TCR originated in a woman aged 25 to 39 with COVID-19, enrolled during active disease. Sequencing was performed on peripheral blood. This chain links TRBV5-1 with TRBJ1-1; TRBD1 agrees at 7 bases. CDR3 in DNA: TGCGCCAGCAGCTTGGTTCCTGGGACAGTAAAGACTGAAGCTTTCTTT. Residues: CASSLVPGTVKTEAFF.